The 24 T cell receptor beta chains below were found in one sample sequenced in a study of blood T cell repertoires in COVID-19. The assay was immunoSEQ multiplex PCR, and TCRdb's table has in-frame clones only and misses some. The sample has 50,000 to 65,000 clones, about 75% seen once. The source material was PBMCs or T cells enriched from blood (not recorded which). Receptors were obtained from a woman aged 55-75 years who had been exposed to COVID-19.

This clone occurred a few times. The rearrangement links TRBV4-3 to TRBJ1-2; D not resolved. The V gene's germline CDR1 is LGHNA and CDR2 YSLEER. V lost 0 bases, J lost 2 bases, and 13 bases lay in between. The CDR3 loop spans 16 amino acids. CDR3 sequence reads: CASSQDLQASNYGYTF. The CDR3 DNA reads as TGCGCCAGCAGCCAAGATTTGCAGGCTTCCAACTATGGCTACACCTTC.

This rearrangement joins TRBV5-5 to TRBJ2-7; D is uncertain. The CDR3 extends over 12 amino acids. Germline CDR1 and CDR2: SGHKS and YYEKEE (reference sequence). The V end lost 1 base, the J end lost 5 bases, and 7 bases lay between the germline ends. The CDR3 is CASSLLDDEQYF. CDR3 nucleotide sequence: TGTGCCAGCAGCTTGTTAGATGACGAGCAGTACTTC. Based on the CDR3 plus reference TRBV5-5 and TRBJ2-7, the full variable domain is DAGVTQSPTHLIKTRGQQVTLRCSPISGHKSVSWYQQVLGQGPQFIFQYYEKEERGRGNFPDRFSARQFPNYSSELNVNALLLGDSALYLCASSLLDDEQYFGPGTRLTVT.

V and J are TRBV2 and TRBJ2-7, with 7 nucleotides matching TRBD2. Germline CDR1 is SNHLY and CDR2 is FYNNEI. The trim removed 6 bases at V and 2 bases at J, leaving 7 bases unmatched. The CDR3 length is 14 residues. Here the CDR3 reads CASRETSVPYEQYF. CDR3 DNA: TGTGCCAGCAGGGAAACTAGCGTCCCCTACGAGCAGTACTTC.

Only a few counts were recorded for this clone. This rearrangement joins TRBV7-2 to TRBJ1-6; D ambiguous. The germline gives CDR1 SGHTA, CDR2 FQGNSA. The CDR3 contains 17 residues. Trimming pared 4 bases from V and 2 bases from J, leaving 15 bases between. Written as DNA, the CDR3 is TGTGCCAGCAGCTCTCGTCCCGCCGAGGCCTATAATTCACCCCTCCACTTT. Translating gives CASSSRPAEAYNSPLHF.

This chain joins TRBV3-1 (or the pseudogene TRBV3-2) and TRBJ1-5; D gene uncertain. Germline V CDR1 and CDR2: LGHDT, YNNKEL (reference sequence). The CDR3 extends over 14 amino acids. Between the trimmed V and J ends, which lost 1 base and 2 bases, there was a span of 6 bases. The CDR3 here is CASSQVSGNQPQHF. CDR3 in DNA: TGTGCCAGCAGCCAAGTGTCAGGCAATCAGCCCCAGCATTTT.

This clone was counted between two and nine times. V and J are TRBV2 and TRBJ2-3, with TRBD1 matching 7 bases. The CDR3 has 17 amino acids. Germline V CDR1 and CDR2: SNHLY, FYNNEI. J lost 0 bases, V lost 6 bases, and 12 bases had no gene match. CDR3 coding DNA: TGTGCCAGCAGAGGACAGGTCTTAACGCCTAGCACAGATACGCAGTATTTT. It specifies CASRGQVLTPSTDTQYF.

V usage is TRBV19 and J usage is TRBJ2-2; 9 nucleotides align to TRBD1. Germline V gives CDR1 LNHDA, CDR2 SQIVND (reference sequence). The J segment lost 3 bases and the V segment lost 5 bases, leaving 7 bases of the junction unmatched. CDR3 length: 16 amino acids. CDR3 coding DNA: TGTGCCAGTAGTGGACTCGGGACAGGGTACACCGGGGAGCTGTTTTTT. As protein: CASSGLGTGYTGELFF.

The gene calls are TRBV7-8 and TRBJ1-2; unclear D gene. V lost 2 bases and J 1 base, leaving 5 bases between the germline ends. The CDR3 covers 13 residues. CDR1 and CDR2 from the germline V gene are SGHVS and FQNEAQ. CDR3 coding DNA: TGTGCCAGCAGCTTAACAAATAACTATGGCTACACCTTC. Translating gives CASSLTNNYGYTF.

This clone was observed a handful of times. The rearrangement links TRBV25-1 to TRBJ2-2, with TRBD1 as a possible D gene (6 bases). The CDR3 contains 13 residues. CDR1 MGHDK and CDR2 SYGVNS come from the germline V gene. V lost 7 bases and J lost 7, with 13 bases in between. The CDR3 is CASTDRGSGELFF. CDR3 bases: TGTGCCAGCACGGACAGAGGAAGCGGGGAGCTGTTTTTT.

This chain uses TRBV5-1 with TRBJ1-4, with TRBD1 matching 7 bases. The CDR3 consists of 14 residues. Trimming took 1 base from V and 4 from J; bases not matched to a gene: 1. Germline V lookup: CDR1 SGHRS, CDR2 YFSETQ. The chain's CDR3 is CASSLRDSNEKLFF. CDR3 nucleotide sequence: TGCGCCAGCAGCTTGAGGGACAGTAATGAAAAACTGTTTTTT.

This clone was seen ten or more times. J is TRBJ1-1 and V is TRBV5-4; D is undetermined. The germline V and J ends were trimmed by 0 bases and 8 bases, with 5 bases remaining between them. Germline V CDR1 and CDR2: SGHNT, YYREEE (reference sequence). The CDR3 consists of 11 residues. The CDR3, as DNA: TGTGCCAGCAGCTTGGGACAAGAAGCTTTCTTT. The encoded protein is CASSLGQEAFF.

This rearrangement joins TRBV7-2 to TRBJ1-1; D may be TRBD1 (6 bases). The germline V and J ends were trimmed by 8 bases and 7 bases, with 17 bases remaining between them. This CDR3 is built from 13 residues. Per germline, CDR1 SGHTA and CDR2 FQGNSA. The CDR3 coding sequence is TGTGCCAGCGGACCGGGGGGCTGGGGTGAAGCTTTCTTT. As protein: CASGPGGWGEAFF.

The chain couples TRBV28 to TRBJ1-6; D might be TRBD1 (5 bases). CDR1 and CDR2 from the germline V gene are MDHEN and SYDVKM. This CDR3 has 14 amino acids. Trimming stripped 5 bases from V and 5 bases from J, with 10 bases between. CDR3 sequence: CASSPGGDNSPLHF. The CDR3 DNA is TGTGCCAGCAGTCCTGGGGGGGATAATTCACCCCTCCACTTT.

The rearrangement joins TRBV2 to TRBJ2-1, with a weak D call TRBD2 (7 bases). Trimming removed 8 bases at V and 0 bases at J, with 11 bases between. The CDR3 covers 14 residues. Germline V CDR1 and CDR2: SNHLY, FYNNEI. CDR3 sequence: CASSGGSSYNEQFF. CDR3 DNA: TGTGCCAGCTCGGGGGGCAGCTCCTACAATGAGCAGTTCTTC.

This chain joins TRBV2 and TRBJ2-7, with 9 nucleotides matching TRBD1. CDR1 is SNHLY, CDR2 FYNNEI, per germline. The CDR3 length is 15 residues. V lost 8 bases to trimming and J lost 7 bases; unmatched junction nucleotides: 15. CDR3 sequence: CASVSGGTGRGEQYF. The CDR3 nucleotides read TGTGCCAGCGTTAGTGGAGGGACAGGGAGGGGTGAGCAGTACTTC. The whole variable domain, filled in from reference TRBV2 and TRBJ2-7, reads EPEVTQTPSHQVTQMGQEVILRCVPISNHLYFYWYRQILGQKVEFLVSFYNNEISEKSEIFDDQFSVERPDGSNFTLKIRSTKLEDSAMYFCASVSGGTGRGEQYFGPGTRLTVT.

The chain joins TRBV6-1 to TRBJ1-1; tentative D call: TRBD1 (5 bases). The CDR3 runs to 14 residues. Per the germline V gene, CDR1 is MNHNS and CDR2 is SASEGT. V dropped 2 bases and J dropped 7 bases, with 14 bases sitting between them. This CDR3 is CASSEPGGGVEAFF. CDR3 DNA sequence: TGTGCCAGCAGTGAACCGGGGGGAGGGGTTGAAGCTTTCTTT.

The V and J genes are TRBV6-5 and TRBJ2-1, with TRBD2 identical over 11 bases. The CDR3 sequence is 15 residues long. Losses at the gene ends were 6 bases for V and 9 bases for J; bases not matched to a gene: 10. Germline V lookup: CDR1 MNHEY, CDR2 SVGAGI. The CDR3 DNA follows: TGTGCCAGCAGCCCCCGGAGTAGCGGGGGGGGTGAGCAGTTCTTC. Translated, it gives CASSPRSSGGGEQFF.

The V and J genes are TRBV5-4 and TRBJ1-4, with D hard to call. Trimming shortened V by 2 bases and J by 0 bases, and 11 bases separated the two germline ends. The length of the CDR3 is 16 residues. From germline, CDR1 is SGHNT and CDR2 YYREEE (reference sequence). As DNA, the CDR3 is TGTGCCAGCAGCTTATGGGCCCCGGCAACTAATGAAAAACTGTTTTTT. It yields the protein CASSLWAPATNEKLFF.

This clone was seen a single time. The chain carries TRBV11-3 and TRBJ2-1; no definite D call. The CDR3 runs to 13 residues. V was pared by 2 bases and J by 8 bases, with 10 bases between. Germline loops: CDR1 SGHNT, CDR2 YENEEA. CDR3: CASSLFAQDEQFF. As DNA, the CDR3 is TGTGCCAGCAGCTTATTTGCGCAGGATGAGCAGTTCTTC.

The chain is built from TRBV7-9 and TRBJ1-2; D remains unclear. CDR1 is SEHNR and CDR2 is FQNEAQ in the germline V gene (reference sequence). The CDR3 has 15 amino acids. V gave up 4 bases and J gave up 6 bases, with 18 bases separating them. CDR3 nucleotides: TGTGCCAGCAGCTACACTCGCGGCAGAATGGATGGCTACACCTTC. Encoded protein: CASSYTRGRMDGYTF.

To note about this clone: The same CDR3 also results from other DNA sequences found in this sample. The gene calls are TRBV7-6 and TRBJ2-1; 12 positions agree with TRBD2. With 5 bases clipped from V and 4 bases from J, the junction kept 3 bases outside the gene matches. CDR1 and CDR2 from the germline V gene are SGHVS and FNYEAQ. This CDR3 contains 15 residues. The CDR3 loop reads CASSLGTSGYNEQFF. CDR3 nucleotides: TGTGCCAGCAGCCTAGGGACTAGCGGGTACAATGAGCAGTTCTTC.

This sequence joins TRBV19 and TRBJ2-7; 7 nucleotides agree with TRBD1. In germline, CDR1 is LNHDA, CDR2 SQIVND (reference sequence). The V and J ends lost 3 bases and 3 bases, in that order; junction bases with no gene match: 5. The length of the CDR3 is 14 residues. This CDR3 is CASSMGDSVYEQYF. For the CDR3, the DNA is TGTGCCAGTAGTATGGGGGACAGCGTCTACGAGCAGTACTTC.

This clone was seen a few times. The rearrangement joins TRBV27 to TRBJ2-7, with D possibly matching TRBD2 (7 bases). The CDR3 is made up of 13 amino acids. Per germline, CDR1 MNHEY and CDR2 SMNVEV (reference sequence). The V end was cut by 8 bases, the J end by 4 bases, with 15 bases between. CDR3 residues: CASSRGGAYEQYF. Here the CDR3 DNA reads TGTGCCAGCTCCCGTGGGGGGGCGTACGAGCAGTACTTC.

The V call is TRBV11-2, the J call TRBJ1-3, with D perhaps matching TRBD1 (5 bases). This CDR3 region has 16 residues. Germline V CDR1 and CDR2: SGHAT, FQNNGV. V was cut by 5 bases and J by 2 bases, with 16 bases left in between. Here the CDR3 reads CASSPWPGGTGNTIYF. CDR3 coding DNA: TGTGCCAGCAGCCCATGGCCGGGGGGTACTGGAAACACCATATATTTT.